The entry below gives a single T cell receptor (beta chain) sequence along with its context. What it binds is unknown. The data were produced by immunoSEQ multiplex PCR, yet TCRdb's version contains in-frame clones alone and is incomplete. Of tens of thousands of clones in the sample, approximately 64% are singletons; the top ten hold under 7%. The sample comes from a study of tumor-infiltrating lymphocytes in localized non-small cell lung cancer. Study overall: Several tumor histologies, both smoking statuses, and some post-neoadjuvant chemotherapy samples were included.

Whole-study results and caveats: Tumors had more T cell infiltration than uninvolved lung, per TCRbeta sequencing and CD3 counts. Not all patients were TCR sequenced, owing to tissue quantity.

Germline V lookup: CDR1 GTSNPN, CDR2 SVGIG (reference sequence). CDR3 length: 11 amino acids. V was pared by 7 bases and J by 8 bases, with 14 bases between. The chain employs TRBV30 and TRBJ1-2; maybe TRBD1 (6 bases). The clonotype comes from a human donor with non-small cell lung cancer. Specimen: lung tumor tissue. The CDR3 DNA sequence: TGTGCCTCTTACAGGGCCGGCGGCTACACCTTC. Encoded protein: CASYRAGGYTF.